This TCR beta chain comes out of a study of T cell repertoires in cytomegalovirus infection. As for the study in general: CMV infection and matching HLA type were both indicated by public TCR beta signatures. Study conclusions and caveats: The ex vivo response was dominated by HLA-C-restricted CMV-specific TCR beta clonotypes. Identification of carriers of CMV plus the relevant HLA was performed using cumulative public TCR beta family frequency.

This clonotype was seen ten or more times. Its antigen is currently unknown. Its ends do not fully match the called genes, so a read error is possible. TCRdb re-analysed the reads in MiXCR, keeping a single row per CDR3 protein. The sample lists approximately 490,000 distinct CDR3 sequences, roughly 10% occurring once. The origin of this receptor is a human donor in good health (CMV status not recorded). Some clones in this sample may be carry-over from other donors' samples. Sequenced: PBMCs.

The CDR3, as DNA: TGTGCCAGCAGTTCAGTACAGGGAACTAGTTTT. Translation: CASSSVQGTSF. The chain uses TRBV12-3 or TRBV12-4 and TRBJ1-3; D might be TRBD1 (6 bases). The CDR3 extends over 11 amino acids.